This TCR beta chain was identified during a study of radiotherapy plus CTLA-4 blockade in lung cancer. This CDR3 spans 15 amino acids. Profiling relied on immunoSEQ multiplex PCR, and the TCRdb table lists in-frame clones only, not all of them. Of 70,000 to 85,000 clones in the sample, 70% to 80% were seen once. The TCR was taken from a human donor with non-small cell lung cancer whose response to radiotherapy plus ipilimumab could not be evaluated. The input for sequencing was peripheral blood, taken from a patient treated with radiotherapy plus ipilimumab. V is TRBV21-1 and J is TRBJ2-7; the table's D call TRBD2 went unverified against the DNA. TRBV21-1 is a listed pseudogene. DNA for the CDR3: TGTGCCAGCAGCATTCTAAGGGACTTCTTCTACGAGCAGTACTTC. The encoded protein is CASSILRDFFYEQYF.